The present T cell receptor (beta chain) was sequenced within a study of shared clonotypes between healthy human individuals. The V and J ends lost 2 bases and 2 bases respectively, with 9 bases between them. The CDR3 consists of 14 residues. Looked up from germline, CDR1 is MDHEN and CDR2 is SYDVKM. Data came from immunoSEQ multiplex PCR; TCRdb stores just in-frame clones and leaves some out. This table has over 2 million clones, 85% to 95% appearing once. The TCR was taken from a man aged 18 to 30 in good health. Some clones in this sample may be carry-over from other donors' samples. Sequencing input: naive CD4+ T cells from PBMCs. Subset given: CD45RA+ positively selected. The chain couples TRBV28 to TRBJ1-1; D not resolved. As DNA, the CDR3 is TGTGCCAGCAGTTTAGGGCAGTACAACACTGAAGCTTTCTTT. Protein sequence: CASSLGQYNTEAFF.